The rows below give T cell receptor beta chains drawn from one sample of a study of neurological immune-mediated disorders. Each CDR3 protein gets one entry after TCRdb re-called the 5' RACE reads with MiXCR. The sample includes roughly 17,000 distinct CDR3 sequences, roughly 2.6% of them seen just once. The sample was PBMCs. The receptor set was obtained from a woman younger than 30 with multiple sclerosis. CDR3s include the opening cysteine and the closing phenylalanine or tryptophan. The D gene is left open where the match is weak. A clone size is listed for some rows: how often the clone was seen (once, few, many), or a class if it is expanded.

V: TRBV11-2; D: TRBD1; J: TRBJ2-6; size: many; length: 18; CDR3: CASSYRSQGLSGANVLTF; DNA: TGTGCCAGCAGCTATCGGTCACAGGGGTTGAGTGGGGCCAACGTCCTGACTTTC
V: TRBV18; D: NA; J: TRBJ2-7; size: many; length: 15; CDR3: CASSPNADSTYEQYF; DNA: TGTGCCAGCTCCCCAAATGCCGACAGCACCTACGAGCAGTACTTC
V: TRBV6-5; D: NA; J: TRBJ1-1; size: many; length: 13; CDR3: CASSLSDNTEAFF; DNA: TGTGCCAGCAGTTTGTCAGATAACACTGAAGCTTTCTTT
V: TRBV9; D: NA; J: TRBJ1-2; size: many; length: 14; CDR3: CASSVLSDNYGYTF; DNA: TGTGCCAGCAGCGTACTTTCTGATAACTATGGCTACACCTTC
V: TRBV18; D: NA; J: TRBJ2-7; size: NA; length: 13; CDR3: CASSPIRGDEQYF; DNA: TGTGCCAGCTCACCGATCAGAGGGGACGAGCAGTACTTC
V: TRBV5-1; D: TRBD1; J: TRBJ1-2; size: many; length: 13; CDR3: CASTGQGTYGYTF; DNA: TGCGCCAGCACGGGACAGGGGACCTATGGCTACACCTTC
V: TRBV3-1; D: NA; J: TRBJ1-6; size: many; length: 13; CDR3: CASSQSRWAPLNF; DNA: TGTGCCAGCAGCCAGTCTCGATGGGCACCCCTCAACTTT
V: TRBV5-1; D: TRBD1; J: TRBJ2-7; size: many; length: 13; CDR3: CASSYGQGYEQYF; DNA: TGCGCCAGCAGCTACGGACAGGGCTACGAGCAGTACTTC
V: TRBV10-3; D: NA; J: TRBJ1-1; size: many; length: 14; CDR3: CAIRRGRGNTEAFF; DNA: TGTGCCATCAGACGGGGCCGTGGGAACACTGAAGCTTTCTTT
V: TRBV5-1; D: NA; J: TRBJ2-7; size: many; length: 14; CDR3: CASSYQSSSYEQYF; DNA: TGCGCCAGCAGCTACCAATCTAGCTCCTACGAGCAGTACTTC
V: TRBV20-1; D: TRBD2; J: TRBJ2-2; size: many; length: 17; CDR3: CSARDVVAGLNTGELFF; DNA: TGCAGTGCTAGAGACGTCGTAGCGGGGCTAAACACCGGGGAGCTGTTTTTT
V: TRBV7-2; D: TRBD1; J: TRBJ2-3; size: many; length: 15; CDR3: CASSSTGQGADTQYF; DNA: TGTGCCAGCAGCTCGACGGGACAGGGGGCGGATACGCAGTATTTT
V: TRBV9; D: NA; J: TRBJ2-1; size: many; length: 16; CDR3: CASSVGGTSSYNEQFF; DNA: TGTGCCAGCAGCGTAGGGGGTACGAGCTCCTACAATGAGCAGTTCTTC
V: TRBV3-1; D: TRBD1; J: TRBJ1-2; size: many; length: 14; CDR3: CASSPRGQAYGYTF; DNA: TGTGCCAGCAGCCCGAGAGGACAGGCGTATGGCTACACCTTC
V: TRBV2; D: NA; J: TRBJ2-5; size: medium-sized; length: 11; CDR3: CASSVKETQYF; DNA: TGTGCCAGCAGTGTCAAGGAGACCCAGTACTTC
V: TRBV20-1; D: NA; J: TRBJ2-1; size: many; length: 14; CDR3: CSARESTGYNEQFF; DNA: TGCAGTGCTAGAGAGTCCACAGGCTACAATGAGCAGTTCTTC
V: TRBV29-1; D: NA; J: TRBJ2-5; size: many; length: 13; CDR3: CSVARQGQETQYF; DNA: TGCAGCGTTGCAAGGCAGGGCCAAGAGACCCAGTACTTC
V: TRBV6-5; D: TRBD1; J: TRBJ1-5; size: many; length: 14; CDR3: CASSYGTGNQPQHF; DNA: TGTGCCAGCAGTTACGGGACAGGCAATCAGCCCCAGCATTTT
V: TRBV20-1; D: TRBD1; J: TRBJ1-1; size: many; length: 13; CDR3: CSATRQGNTEAFF; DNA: TGCAGTGCTACGCGACAGGGCAACACTGAAGCTTTCTTT
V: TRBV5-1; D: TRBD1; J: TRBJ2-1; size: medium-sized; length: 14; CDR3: CASSPGQAYNEQFF; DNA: TGCGCCAGCAGCCCGGGACAGGCCTACAATGAGCAGTTCTTC
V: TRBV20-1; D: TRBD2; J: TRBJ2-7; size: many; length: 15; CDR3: CSARVLGLAEDEQYF; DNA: TGCAGTGCTAGAGTCCTGGGACTAGCGGAGGACGAGCAGTACTTC
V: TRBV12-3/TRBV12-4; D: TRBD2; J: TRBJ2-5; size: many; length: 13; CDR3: CASSSGLQETQYF; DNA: TGTGCCAGCAGTTCGGGACTACAAGAGACCCAGTACTTC
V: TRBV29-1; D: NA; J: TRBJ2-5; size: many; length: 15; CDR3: CSVAIAMYRGETQYF; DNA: TGCAGCGTTGCCATTGCTATGTATCGAGGGGAGACCCAGTACTTC
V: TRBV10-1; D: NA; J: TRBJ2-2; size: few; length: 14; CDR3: CASRPGQSTGELFF; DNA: TGCGCCAGCAGACCGGGACAAAGCACCGGGGAGCTGTTTTTT
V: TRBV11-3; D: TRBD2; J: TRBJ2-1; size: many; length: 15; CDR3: CASSYTSGNHNEQFF; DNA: TGTGCCAGCAGCTACACTAGCGGGAATCACAATGAGCAGTTCTTC
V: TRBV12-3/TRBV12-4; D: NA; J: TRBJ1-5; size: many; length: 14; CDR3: CASSLGGNNQPQHF; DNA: TGTGCCAGCAGCCTTGGGGGGAACAATCAGCCCCAGCATTTT
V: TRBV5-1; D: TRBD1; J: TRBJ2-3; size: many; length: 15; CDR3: CASSYGTGVPDTQYF; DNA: TGCGCCAGCAGCTATGGGACAGGGGTTCCAGATACGCAGTATTTT
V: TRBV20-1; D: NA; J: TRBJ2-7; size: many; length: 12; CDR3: CSAGGFSYEQYF; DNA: TGCAGTGCTGGTGGTTTCTCCTACGAGCAGTACTTC
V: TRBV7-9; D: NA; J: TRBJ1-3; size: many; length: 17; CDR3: CASSPGAQGYSGNTIYF; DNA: TGTGCCAGCAGCCCCGGGGCCCAGGGGTACTCTGGAAACACCATATATTTT
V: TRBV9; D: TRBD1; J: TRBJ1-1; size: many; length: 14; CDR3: CASSLRGRNTEAFF; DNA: TGTGCCAGCAGCCTAAGGGGGCGGAACACTGAAGCTTTCTTT
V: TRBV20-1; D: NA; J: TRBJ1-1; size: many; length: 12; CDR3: CSASYFGTEAFF; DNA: TGCAGTGCTAGTTACTTCGGGACTGAAGCTTTCTTT